This T cell receptor (beta chain) comes out of a study of blood T cells in healthy people across ages (dated by TCRdb to about 2015). Regarding the complete study: In model experiments, template switching captured about one uniquely barcoded TCR beta cDNA molecule for every two T cells. Age-related changes in TCR beta repertoire diversity were measured in the study by deep sequencing normalized with unique cDNA molecular identifiers. The donors were divided into four age groups: young (average about 15 years), middle-aged (about 41), aged (about 62) and long-lived (about 90). To avoid experimental bias, donors of different ages were randomly spread across the sequencing lanes. The study analyzed two additional independent replicas of 1 million unique cDNA reads from the same blood draw for two donors, one aged 18 to 29 and one aged 80 or older.

V and J lose 0 bases and 4 bases, and a span of 13 bases separates them. Including the terminal cysteine and phenylalanine, the CDR3 comprises 16 residues. This entry keeps only the CDR3 DNA: 48 bases, framed from base 1. The germline V gene provides CDR1 SGHTA and CDR2 FQGNSA. The roughly 38 donors, aged about 6 to 95 years, were systemically healthy Caucasian individuals from Russia. Around 10 milliliters of peripheral blood were collected from each donor into EDTA-treated Vacutainer tubes. Ficoll-Paque density-gradient centrifugation was used to isolate PBMCs, with at least 7 million per sample. Total RNA, at least 6 micrograms per sample, was extracted from PBMCs with Trizol reagent. Naive CD45RAhigh/CD27high T cell percentages were measured by flow cytometry on a PBMC aliquot from every donor. To prepare the library, 5' RACE was applied. Sequencing was carried out with an Illumina HiSeq 2500. A second PCR of about 7 to 12 cycles was performed with a sample-barcoded 5' primer and a J-beta primer mix. A unique molecular identifier was introduced onto each TCR beta cDNA molecule by a template-switch 5' adaptor carrying 12 random nucleotides. Each sample yielded at least 2.5 million CDR3-containing paired-end reads. The Mint cDNA synthesis kit, primed by a TRBC-specific oligonucleotide, was used to synthesize first-strand cDNA from all RNA. Following uracil-DNA glycosylase treatment, a first 18-cycle PCR with universal primers M1SS and BC2_uni_R was performed on all cDNA. In the source study's methods: For normalization, 1 million high-quality reads, each with a distinct molecular identifier, were randomly selected from each sample. Reads sharing molecular identifiers were discarded rather than binned into consensus sequences. CDR3 identification, clonotype clustering and error correction used MiTCR with a Q25 quality threshold and the strictest error-elimination algorithm. A nonparametric unseen species model using Euler transformation provided a lower-bound estimate of total TCR beta diversity. TCRdb passed the public sequencing reads through fastp at Q25 and MiXCR, retaining productive beta sequences. Identical CDR3 proteins give one entry, which carries the most common genes and DNA. These V and J calls derive from TCRdb rather than the authors' analysis. The sample includes 800,000 or so distinct CDR3 sequences, with 62% observed a single time. The biggest ten clones account for about 30% of the sample.

Concerning this clonotype itself: The antigen this receptor binds is unknown. Base qualities were left out, and no much larger clone turns up one base away.

The paper as a whole reports these results and caveats: Donor CMV infection status was unknown, potentially confounding age-related changes in expanded clonotypes. There was a strong correlation between observed TCR beta diversity and the percentage of naive T cells measured by flow cytometry. Compared with the aged group, the long-lived group had more naive CD4+ T cells, fewer expanded clones and increased TCR diversity, suggesting age selection. Conclusive comparison of naive and antigen-experienced compartments was prevented by the profiling of bulk unsorted PBMCs. Estimates of total diversity from one million sequenced T cells were regarded as lower bounds and underestimates. As age increased, observed TCR beta diversity per million T cells dropped in a roughly linear way, and a significant reduction was already evident by age about 40.

Here the chain combines TRBV7-2 and TRBJ2-1; no D segment can be confidently identified. The clonotype was recovered from a man between 25 and 39 years old in good health. Sequencing used blood. The CDR3 region: CASSLAGRVSYNEQFF. The nucleotide sequence reads as follows: TGTGCCAGCAGCTTAGCCGGCCGGGTTTCATACAATGAGCAGTTCTTC.